This is a list of T cell receptor beta chains from one sample in a study of glioma-infiltrating T cells after dendritic cell vaccination. Assay: immunoSEQ multiplex PCR; the TCRdb copy retains only in-frame clones and omits some. The sample has under 75,000 clones; around 85% are singletons. The sequenced sample was blood, obtained after dendritic cell vaccination. These receptors were collected from a human donor with glioblastoma. Both conserved end residues are part of each CDR3. The D gene is left open where the match is weak. Clone size is stated in some rows and not others, as once, few, many or a class when expanded.

DNA: TGTGCCAGCAGCTTGGCCACAGGCTGGAATTCACCCCTCCACTTT
CDR3: CASSLATGWNSPLHF
D: .
V: TRBV5-4
J: TRBJ1-6
size: .
length: 15

DNA: TGTGCTAGCAGCTTAGCGGGGGGGGCCGCGAATGAGCAGTTCTTC
CDR3: CASSLAGGAANEQFF
D: TRBD2
V: TRBV7-7
J: TRBJ2-1
size: .
length: 15

DNA: TGCGCCAGCAGCTTGGAGGGGGGGGTGAGCGAGCAGTACTTC
CDR3: CASSLEGGVSEQYF
D: .
V: TRBV5-1
J: TRBJ2-7
size: .
length: 14

DNA: TGCGCCAGCAGCCAAAACCAGCCGGGACTAGCTTTAGAGACCCAGTACTTC
CDR3: CASSQNQPGLALETQYF
D: TRBD2
V: TRBV4-3
J: TRBJ2-5
size: .
length: 17

DNA: TGTGCCAGCAGCGTAGCGGGTAGCGGCGAGCAGTACTTC
CDR3: CASSVAGSGEQYF
D: .
V: TRBV9
J: TRBJ2-7
size: .
length: 13

DNA: TGTGCCAGCAGTACCAGGGCAGGATCCTACAATGAGCAGTTCTTC
CDR3: CASSTRAGSYNEQFF
D: .
V: TRBV6-5
J: TRBJ2-1
size: once
length: 15

DNA: TGCGCCAGCGGCTTTGGGGGGAGCGACTATGGCTACACCTTC
CDR3: CASGFGGSDYGYTF
D: .
V: TRBV5-1
J: TRBJ1-2
size: .
length: 14

DNA: TGTGCCAGTAGGAACTTAGGGACTAGCACAGATACGCAGTATTTT
CDR3: CASRNLGTSTDTQYF
D: .
V: TRBV19
J: TRBJ2-3
size: .
length: 15

DNA: TGCGCCAGCAGCCAAGGAACAGCCGTTACCTACGAGCAGTACTTC
CDR3: CASSQGTAVTYEQYF
D: .
V: TRBV4-3
J: TRBJ2-7
size: .
length: 15

DNA: TGTGCCTGGGGAGAGGTTACTGAAGCTTTCTTT
CDR3: CAWGEVTEAFF
D: .
V: TRBV30
J: TRBJ1-1
size: once
length: 11

DNA: TGTGCCAGCAGCCCCCAGACAGTAAGCTATGGCTACACCTTC
CDR3: CASSPQTVSYGYTF
D: .
V: TRBV7-2
J: TRBJ1-2
size: .
length: 14

DNA: TGTGCCAGTAGTATTCAGGGGCTCTCTGGGGCCAACGTCCTGACTTTC
CDR3: CASSIQGLSGANVLTF
D: .
V: TRBV19
J: TRBJ2-6
size: .
length: 16

DNA: TGCGCCAGCAGTCAATCGGGGAGGGTCGATGGCTACACCTTC
CDR3: CASSQSGRVDGYTF
D: .
V: TRBV23-1
J: TRBJ1-2
size: .
length: 14

DNA: TGTGCCAGCAGTTCCGGGACTAGCATCGATACGCAGTATTTT
CDR3: CASSSGTSIDTQYF
D: TRBD2
V: TRBV11-2
J: TRBJ2-3
size: .
length: 14

DNA: TGTGCCAGCAGCCCACAAAAGGTGGGACAGGGGATGAACGAGCAGTACTTC
CDR3: CASSPQKVGQGMNEQYF
D: TRBD1
V: TRBV7-3
J: TRBJ2-7
size: .
length: 17

DNA: TGTGCCAGCAGCACCGGACAGGGTAGTAATGAAAAACTGTTTTTT
CDR3: CASSTGQGSNEKLFF
D: TRBD1
V: TRBV7-8
J: TRBJ1-4
size: .
length: 15

DNA: TGTGCCAGCAGTTTTCTTGCGGGCTCCTACGAGCAGTACTTC
CDR3: CASSFLAGSYEQYF
D: .
V: TRBV28
J: TRBJ2-7
size: .
length: 14

DNA: TGTGCCAGCACTGAGCTGGTCGGGGGAGAGACCCAGTACTTC
CDR3: CASTELVGGETQYF
D: .
V: TRBV2
J: TRBJ2-5
size: .
length: 14

DNA: TGTGCCATCAGCGCTAGGGGGAGCGCAGATACGCAGTATTTT
CDR3: CAISARGSADTQYF
D: .
V: TRBV10-3
J: TRBJ2-3
size: .
length: 14

DNA: TGTGCCAGCAGGAGAGCCGGGACATCAACTAATGAAAAACTGTTTTTT
CDR3: CASRRAGTSTNEKLFF
D: .
V: TRBV25-1
J: TRBJ1-4
size: .
length: 16

DNA: TGTGCCTGGAGTGGGGGGACAGGGGGGACCTACGAGCAGTACTTC
CDR3: CAWSGGTGGTYEQYF
D: TRBD1
V: TRBV30
J: TRBJ2-7
size: .
length: 15

DNA: TGTGCCAGCAGCGCGCGCCCGACTGCGCAGGGGGGCTACACCTTC
CDR3: CASSARPTAQGGYTF
D: .
V: TRBV9
J: TRBJ1-2
size: .
length: 15

DNA: TGTGCCAGCAGCCAAGAAGGGACAGGGGGTGCGGGAGGCAATCAGCCCCAGCATTTT
CDR3: CASSQEGTGGAGGNQPQHF
D: TRBD1
V: TRBV4-2
J: TRBJ1-5
size: .
length: 19

DNA: TGTGCCAGCAGCCTCAACGGTTTAGCGGGGGGACTGGATACGCAGTATTTT
CDR3: CASSLNGLAGGLDTQYF
D: TRBD2
V: TRBV7-4
J: TRBJ2-3
size: .
length: 17

DNA: TGTGCCAGTAGGACTATATCGAACACCGGGGAGCTGTTTTTT
CDR3: CASRTISNTGELFF
D: .
V: TRBV19
J: TRBJ2-2
size: many
length: 14

DNA: TGTGCCAGCAGCCCTGGGACAGGCCCCATCAAGCCCCAGCATTTT
CDR3: CASSPGTGPIKPQHF
D: TRBD1
V: TRBV11-2
J: TRBJ1-5
size: .
length: 15

DNA: TGTGCCAGCAGCGGTAGTTTGCTAGCCAAAAACATTCAGTACTTC
CDR3: CASSGSLLAKNIQYF
D: .
V: TRBV14
J: TRBJ2-4
size: .
length: 15

DNA: TGTGCCAGCTCATATTGGCGGCCCGAGAGCTCCTATAATTCACCCCTCCACTTT
CDR3: CASSYWRPESSYNSPLHF
D: .
V: TRBV18
J: TRBJ1-6
size: few
length: 18

DNA: TGTGCCAGCTCACCGCCGGGACTAGTCTTCAATGAGCAGTTCTTC
CDR3: CASSPPGLVFNEQFF
D: TRBD2
V: TRBV18
J: TRBJ2-1
size: .
length: 15

DNA: TGTGCCAGCACCAAGGACTGGCTCTCCTACGAGCAGTACTTC
CDR3: CASTKDWLSYEQYF
D: .
V: TRBV2
J: TRBJ2-7
size: few
length: 14

DNA: TGTGCCAGCAGTGAGGGACAGGGGGCGGGAAATGAGCAGTTCTTC
CDR3: CASSEGQGAGNEQFF
D: TRBD1
V: TRBV2
J: TRBJ2-1
size: .
length: 15

DNA: TGTGCCAGCAGCTTCCGCCCAGGGGGCAATTTGAACACTGAAGCTTTCTTT
CDR3: CASSFRPGGNLNTEAFF
D: TRBD1
V: TRBV9
J: TRBJ1-1
size: .
length: 17

DNA: TGTGCCAGCCTAGGACAGTCCTCTGGAAACACCATATATTTT
CDR3: CASLGQSSGNTIYF
D: .
V: TRBV6-5
J: TRBJ1-3
size: .
length: 14

DNA: TGTGCCAGCAGTTTAGAGACAACCAACACTGAAGCTTTCTTT
CDR3: CASSLETTNTEAFF
D: .
V: TRBV28
J: TRBJ1-1
size: .
length: 14

DNA: TGTGCCTGGAGTCCACTCACAGGGTCGCGTGCTTTCTTT
CDR3: CAWSPLTGSRAFF
D: .
V: TRBV30
J: TRBJ1-1
size: .
length: 13

DNA: TGTGCCAGCGGGATAGCGGGGGGGCAAGAGACCCAGTACTTC
CDR3: CASGIAGGQETQYF
D: TRBD2
V: TRBV28
J: TRBJ2-5
size: .
length: 14

DNA: TGCGCCAGCAACCCGGGGGTTTCCTACAATGAGCAGTTCTTC
CDR3: CASNPGVSYNEQFF
D: .
V: TRBV4-1
J: TRBJ2-1
size: .
length: 14

DNA: TGTGCCAGCAGTGATATTAGGGACAGGGCGAACACCGGGGAGCTGTTTTTT
CDR3: CASSDIRDRANTGELFF
D: TRBD1
V: TRBV2
J: TRBJ2-2
size: .
length: 17

DNA: TGTGCCAGCAGCAATGACAGGGGGGGTGAAGCTTTCTTT
CDR3: CASSNDRGGEAFF
D: TRBD1
V: TRBV5-4
J: TRBJ1-1
size: .
length: 13

DNA: TGTGCCAGTAGTATAGGACTAACGGACACCGGGGAGCTGTTTTTT
CDR3: CASSIGLTDTGELFF
D: .
V: TRBV19
J: TRBJ2-2
size: .
length: 15

DNA: TGTGCCAGCAGCAGGACAGGGGGCCTGGGTGAGCAGTACTTC
CDR3: CASSRTGGLGEQYF
D: TRBD1
V: TRBV7-6
J: TRBJ2-7
size: few
length: 14

DNA: TGTGCCAGCAGCCAGGGACAGTCCTATGGCTACACCTTC
CDR3: CASSQGQSYGYTF
D: TRBD1
V: TRBV13
J: TRBJ1-2
size: once
length: 13

DNA: TGTGCCAGTAGCACTCGACAGGGACTTGGCAATCAGCCCCAGCATTTT
CDR3: CASSTRQGLGNQPQHF
D: TRBD1
V: TRBV19
J: TRBJ1-5
size: .
length: 16

DNA: TGCGCCAGCAGCCATCTAAGACAGGGCGGTAGTGAAGCTTTCTTT
CDR3: CASSHLRQGGSEAFF
D: TRBD1
V: TRBV4-3
J: TRBJ1-1
size: .
length: 15

DNA: TGTGCCACCAGCGGGCTTCAAGAGACCCAGTACTTC
CDR3: CATSGLQETQYF
D: .
V: TRBV15
J: TRBJ2-5
size: .
length: 12

DNA: TGCGCCAGCAGCCGTGTCAGGGAAACCGGGCGAGGAGAGACCCAGTACTTC
CDR3: CASSRVRETGRGETQYF
D: .
V: TRBV4-1
J: TRBJ2-5
size: .
length: 17

DNA: TGTGCCAGTAGTACCGGACTAGCGGGGGGCTCCTACAATGAGCAGTTCTTC
CDR3: CASSTGLAGGSYNEQFF
D: TRBD2
V: TRBV19
J: TRBJ2-1
size: .
length: 17

DNA: TGTGCCAGCAGCCAAGGTCCTATCGGAGGGGAAAACATTCAGTACTTC
CDR3: CASSQGPIGGENIQYF
D: .
V: TRBV4-2
J: TRBJ2-4
size: .
length: 16

DNA: TGCGCCAGCAGCTTGGACAGTCGTGGCAACGAGCAGTACTTC
CDR3: CASSLDSRGNEQYF
D: .
V: TRBV5-1
J: TRBJ2-7
size: .
length: 14